This entry features one T cell receptor (beta chain) sequence. What it binds is not known. Germline CDR1 and CDR2: SGHTA and FQGNSA. The CDR3 totals 15 residues. Trimming removed 2 bases from V and 3 bases from J, with 11 bases in between. The PCR ran on 60 Vbeta and 13 Jbeta primers. TCRdb keeps only in-frame clones here, not all; method: immunoSEQ multiplex PCR. This table holds fewer than 140,000 clones, about two thirds found once. These data are taken from a study of cytomegalovirus exposure and HLA in healthy donors. Study summary: For the approximately 400 genotyped donors, approximately 83% fell within the Caucasian-associated ancestry cluster.

Overall study findings and caveats: A later analysis found TCR association rates differed by HLA locus, highest for DRB1 and lowest for HLA-C. Earlier results showed most TCR beta V segments being productive about 87% or about 30% of the time. Most of the CMV-associated TCR beta chains (in a later analysis) appeared to be HLA-restricted.

The receptor was isolated from a female donor in good health and CMV-seronegative. Sequencing was done on a sample of PBMCs. The genes are TRBV7-2 and TRBJ2-1, with a tentative D call TRBD1 (5 bases). Here the CDR3 reads CASSLQGHGYNEQFF. The CDR3 nucleotides read TGTGCCAGCAGCTTACAGGGCCACGGCTACAATGAGCAGTTCTTC.